This T cell receptor beta chain was retrieved from a study of cytomegalovirus exposure and HLA in healthy donors. After removal of 5 bases from V and 2 bases from J, the junction contained 10 bases not matched to a gene. Germline CDR1 SGHVS, CDR2 FQNEAQ. The CDR3 is 16 residues long. The PCR used 60 Vbeta and 13 Jbeta primers. Libraries were prepared by immunoSEQ multiplex PCR; TCRdb keeps only in-frame clonotypes and omits some of them. In the table there are just over 150,000 clones, 82% of which are singletons. The chain employs TRBV7-8 and TRBJ2-7; 9 bases map to TRBD1. What was sequenced was PBMCs. This clonotype was obtained from a woman aged 45-59 years in good health and CMV-seropositive. The CDR3 loop is CASSASRDRGAYEQYF. The CDR3, as DNA: TGTGCCAGCAGCGCCTCCCGCGACAGGGGGGCCTACGAGCAGTACTTC. Looking up the rest from reference TRBV7-8 and TRBJ2-7 gives the full variable domain: GAGVSQSPRYKVAKRGQDVALRCDPISGHVSLFWYQQALGQGPEFLTYFQNEAQLDKSGLPSDRFFAERPEGSVSTLKIQRTQQEDSAVYLCASSASRDRGAYEQYFGPGTRLTVT.